Listed here are 7 T cell receptor beta chains from one sample, sequenced in a study of technical replicates of blood from several donors. Assay: immunoSEQ multiplex PCR; the TCRdb copy retains only in-frame clones and omits some. The table includes roughly 80,000 clones, less than 95% detected once. What was sequenced was T cells isolated from PBMCs. Every receptor here comes from a human donor in good health.

This clone was picked up one time. The chain has TRBV21-1 and TRBJ2-1; the table's D call, TRBD1, was not checked against the DNA. TRBV21-1 is flagged as a pseudogene. This CDR3 has 11 residues. The CDR3 DNA follows: TGTGCCAGGGGGCATTGGAACGAGCAGTTCTTC. Its translation: CARGHWNEQFF.

The V gene is TRBV19, the J gene TRBJ2-7, with a tentative D call TRBD1 (6 bases). V gave up 6 bases and J gave up 0 bases, with 15 bases separating them. Looked up from germline, CDR1 is LNHDA and CDR2 is SQIVND (reference sequence). The CDR3 loop spans 15 amino acids. CDR3 amino acids: CASSPGASLSYEQYF. For the CDR3, the DNA is TGTGCCAGTAGCCCAGGGGCCAGCCTCTCCTACGAGCAGTACTTC. The whole variable domain, remainder taken from reference TRBV19 and TRBJ2-7, is DGGITQSPKYLFRKEGQNVTLSCEQNLNHDAMYWYRQDPGQGLRLIYYSQIVNDFQKGDIAEGYSVSREKKESFPLTVTSAQKNPTAFYLCASSPGASLSYEQYFGPGTRLTVT.

This clone was observed a single time. The V and J genes are TRBV19 and TRBJ1-5; the D gene is possibly TRBD1 (5 bases). Germline CDR1 reads LNHDA; CDR2 reads SQIVND (reference sequence). The CDR3 is made up of 14 amino acids. Between the trimmed V and J ends, which lost 3 bases and 5 bases, there was a span of 11 bases. The CDR3 nucleotides read TGTGCCAGTAGTATTATGACAGTTGATCAGCCCCAGCATTTT. It translates to CASSIMTVDQPQHF.

The CDR3 sequence: CAWSGLAGGTDTQYF. The DNA for the CDR3 is TGTGCCTGGAGTGGGTTGGCAGGGGGGACAGATACGCAGTATTTT. The chain joins TRBV30 to TRBJ2-3, with D perhaps matching TRBD1 (7 bases). Germline CDR1 GTSNPN, CDR2 SVGIG (reference sequence). The CDR3 extends over 15 amino acids. The ends were cut back, 1 base at V and 3 bases at J, with 14 bases in the middle.

This chain uses TRBV2 with TRBJ2-1, with 9 bases fitting TRBD1. The CDR3 covers 19 residues. Germline CDR1 SNHLY, CDR2 FYNNEI. Trimming cost V 6 bases and J 4 bases; bases outside gene matches: 19. CDR3 sequence reads: CASRGLTGGEQRAYNEQFF. CDR3 coding DNA: TGTGCCAGCAGGGGCCTGACAGGGGGGGAACAGCGGGCATACAATGAGCAGTTCTTC. Full variable domain (outside the CDR3, taken from reference TRBV2 and TRBJ2-1): EPEVTQTPSHQVTQMGQEVILRCVPISNHLYFYWYRQILGQKVEFLVSFYNNEISEKSEIFDDQFSVERPDGSNFTLKIRSTKLEDSAMYFCASRGLTGGEQRAYNEQFFGPGTRLTVL.

The rearrangement links TRBV29-1 to TRBJ2-3, with 8 bases identical to TRBD2. The junction had 10 bases not matched to a gene; V was cut back by 0 bases and J by 5 bases. Germline V lookup: CDR1 SQVTM, CDR2 ANQGSEA. The CDR3 runs 16 residues. CDR3 sequence (DNA): TGCAGCGTTGAAGAGTCAGCGGGAGTGAGAGGAGATACGCAGTATTTT. Its protein product is CSVEESAGVRGDTQYF.

This clone appeared a few times. V gene TRBV2 combines with J gene TRBJ2-7; D is perhaps TRBD1 (6 bases). Trimming removed 7 bases from V and 4 bases from J, with 20 bases in between. The CDR3 is made up of 15 amino acids. CDR1 and CDR2 (germline): SNHLY, FYNNEI. DNA of the CDR3: TGTGCCAGCAACCTTCTCTCAGGGGCTCGGTACGAGCAGTACTTC. It translates to CASNLLSGARYEQYF.